Listed below are T cell receptor beta chains from one sample, sequenced in a study of cytomegalovirus exposure and HLA in healthy donors. TCRdb's table, derived via immunoSEQ multiplex PCR, lists solely in-frame clones and lacks some. The sample has 150,000 to 200,000 clones; the top ten hold around 0.8%. The sequencing sample was made of PBMCs. The receptor set was obtained from a young woman in good health and CMV-seropositive. The CDR3 runs from the conserved cysteine through the conserved F or W. The D gene is left open where the match is weak.

D	V	J	CDR3	DNA
-	TRBV9	TRBJ2-1	CASNRGRYSYNEQFF	TGTGCCAGCAATAGGGGGAGATACTCCTACAATGAGCAGTTCTTC
-	TRBV5-1	TRBJ1-2	CASSLVGHSYGYTF	TGCGCCAGCAGCTTGGTTGGGCATTCCTATGGCTACACCTTC
TRBD1	TRBV14	TRBJ1-1	CASSPGTGFRLNTEAFF	TGTGCCAGCAGCCCCGGGACAGGGTTTAGACTGAACACTGAAGCTTTCTTT
TRBD2	TRBV4-1	TRBJ2-1	CASRAGLAGVNEQFF	TGCGCCAGCAGGGCGGGACTAGCGGGAGTCAATGAGCAGTTCTTC
TRBD1	TRBV19	TRBJ1-6	CASSIAGQGTPLHF	TGTGCCAGTAGTATAGCGGGACAGGGAACACCCCTCCACTTT
TRBD2	TRBV10-1	TRBJ2-3	CASSESELAGVDTQYF	TGCGCCAGCAGTGAGTCGGAGCTAGCGGGGGTAGATACGCAGTATTTT
-	TRBV5-1	TRBJ1-5	CASSLDGSQPQHF	TGCGCCAGCAGCTTGGATGGTAGTCAGCCCCAGCATTTT
-	TRBV19	TRBJ2-3	CASSIMKTSTDTQYF	TGCGCCAGTAGTATCATGAAGACTAGCACAGATACGCAGTATTTT
-	TRBV30	TRBJ1-2	CAWSRDGSNVGYGYTF	TGTGCCTGGAGTAGGGACGGGAGCAATGTTGGCTATGGCTACACCTTC
TRBD1	TRBV19	TRBJ1-5	CASSSTGNQPQHF	TGTGCCAGTAGCTCGACAGGGAATCAGCCCCAGCATTTT
-	TRBV4-1	TRBJ1-5	CASGHSDSWGNQPQHF	TGCGCCAGCGGCCATTCAGACAGCTGGGGCAATCAGCCCCAGCATTTT
-	TRBV5-1	TRBJ1-5	CASSLEGGGNQPQHF	TGCGCCAGCAGCTTGGAGGGCGGGGGCAATCAGCCCCAGCATTTT
TRBD2	TRBV5-1	TRBJ2-3	CASSFAGGTDTQYF	TGCGCCAGCAGCTTTGCGGGGGGCACAGATACGCAGTATTTT
-	TRBV6-5	TRBJ2-3	CASSSRGPGRDTQYF	TGTGCCAGCAGTTCGCGGGGGCCAGGAAGAGATACGCAGTATTTT
-	TRBV5-1	TRBJ2-7	CASSAAGLGYEQYF	TGCGCCAGCAGCGCGGCGGGGCTTGGGTACGAGCAGTACTTC
-	TRBV11-2	TRBJ1-5	CASSLEGSNQPQHF	TGTGCCAGCAGCTTAGAAGGGAGTAATCAGCCCCAGCATTTT
-	TRBV27	TRBJ2-3	CASSSGVRRKGTDTQYF	TGTGCCAGCAGTTCTGGCGTGCGGCGGAAAGGAACAGATACGCAGTATTTT
-	TRBV6-5	TRBJ2-2	CASSYSRRPTGELFF	TGTGCCAGCAGTTACTCGCGCAGGCCCACCGGGGAGCTGTTTTTT
-	TRBV2	TRBJ1-1	CASRSLEHTEAFF	TGTGCCAGCAGGAGTCTGGAGCACACTGAAGCTTTCTTT
-	TRBV6-1	TRBJ2-7	CASSERGRSRGYEQYF	TGTGCCAGCAGTGAACGGGGTAGGTCGCGAGGGTACGAGCAGTACTTC
-	TRBV4-1	TRBJ2-6	CASSQRRGSGANVLTF	TGCGCCAGCAGCCAACGACGGGGCTCTGGGGCCAACGTCCTGACTTTC
-	TRBV21-1	TRBJ1-2	CASIQGGGYGYTF	TGTGCCAGCATACAGGGGGGAGGCTATGGCTACACCTTC
TRBD2	TRBV10-2	TRBJ2-3	CASSWASGREGDTQYF	TGCGCCAGCAGTTGGGCTAGCGGGAGGGAGGGGGATACGCAGTATTTT
-	TRBV30	TRBJ1-4	CAWSVLGRDEKLFF	TGTGCCTGGAGTGTGCTGGGGAGGGATGAAAAACTGTTTTTT
-	TRBV5-4	TRBJ1-4	CASGKDREKLFF	TGTGCCAGCGGCAAAGACAGGGAAAAACTGTTTTTT
TRBD1	TRBV11-3	TRBJ1-1	CASSDRVGTEAFF	TGTGCCAGCAGCGACAGGGTGGGCACTGAAGCTTTCTTT
TRBD1	TRBV28	TRBJ2-7	CASSLATGAPVEQYF	TGTGCCAGCAGTTTAGCGACAGGGGCGCCTGTGGAGCAGTACTTC
TRBD2	TRBV5-6	TRBJ2-5	CASSVTSGSRQETQYF	TGTGCCAGCAGCGTTACTAGCGGGAGTCGCCAAGAGACCCAGTACTTC
-	TRBV11-3	TRBJ1-6	CASSPRSPNSPLHF	TGTGCCAGCAGCCCCCGGAGCCCCAATTCACCCCTCCACTTT
-	TRBV2	TRBJ1-1	CASGVREVTEAFF	TGTGCCAGCGGGGTCAGGGAGGTCACTGAAGCTTTCTTT
TRBD2	TRBV29-1	TRBJ2-5	CSVGVSGGQETQYF	TGCAGCGTTGGGGTTAGCGGGGGGCAAGAGACCCAGTACTTC
-	TRBV5-6	TRBJ2-3	CASSLSVIQDTDTQYF	TGTGCCAGCAGCTTGTCAGTTATCCAAGACACAGATACGCAGTATTTT
TRBD1	TRBV5-1	TRBJ2-7	CASSYGTGGREQYF	TGCGCCAGCAGCTACGGGACAGGAGGTCGCGAGCAGTACTTC
-	TRBV28	TRBJ2-2	CASSLFSLGGGAGELFF	TGTGCCAGCAGTTTATTCTCCTTAGGAGGGGGCGCCGGGGAGCTGTTTTTT
-	TRBV6-1	TRBJ1-1	CASRTANTEAFF	TGTGCCAGCCGGACAGCGAACACTGAAGCTTTCTTT
-	TRBV2	TRBJ1-2	CASGGTPSGYTF	TGTGCCAGCGGGGGGACCCCGTCGGGCTACACCTTC
TRBD1	TRBV14	TRBJ1-2	CASSQTTGTVAYGYTF	TGTGCCAGCAGCCAAACAACCGGGACAGTAGCCTATGGCTACACCTTC
TRBD2	TRBV25-1	TRBJ2-1	CASSPTTSGRAGEQFF	TGTGCCAGCAGTCCGACGACTAGCGGGAGGGCGGGTGAGCAGTTCTTC
-	TRBV20-1	TRBJ1-1	CSAIDDSEAFF	TGCAGTGCTATCGATGACTCTGAAGCTTTCTTT